This T cell receptor beta chain was sequenced during a study of blood T cells in healthy people across ages. Sample-barcoded 5' priming and a J-beta primer mix drove a second PCR of roughly 6 to 12 cycles. TCRdb reprocessed the 5' RACE reads via MiXCR and lists one record per CDR3 protein. Among roughly 1.6 million distinct CDR3 sequences, roughly 30% were seen once, and the ten largest hold 10% to 12%. The CDR3 sequence is 17 residues long. Germline assignment: CDR1 SGHRS and CDR2 YFSETQ. With 2 bases removed from V and 0 bases from J, the gap between germline ends came to 17 bases. On this clonotype itself: Its specificity is unknown.

Study observations and caveats: While age rose, TCR beta diversity per million T cells dropped in a roughly linear way.

The gene calls are TRBV5-1 and TRBJ2-5; weak D call: TRBD1 (5 bases). This clonotype was sampled from a young woman in good health. Sequenced: blood. The CDR3 bases are TGCGCCAGCAGCTTTGGTGGAGACAGCTTAAACCAAGAGACCCAGTACTTC. This translates into CASSFGGDSLNQETQYF.